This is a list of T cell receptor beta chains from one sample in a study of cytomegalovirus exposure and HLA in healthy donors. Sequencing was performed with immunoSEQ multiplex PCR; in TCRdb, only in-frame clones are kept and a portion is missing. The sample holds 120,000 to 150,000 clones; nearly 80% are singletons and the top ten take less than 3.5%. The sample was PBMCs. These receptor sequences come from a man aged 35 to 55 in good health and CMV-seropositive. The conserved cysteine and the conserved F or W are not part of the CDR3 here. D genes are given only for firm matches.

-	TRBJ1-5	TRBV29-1	SVESSDQPQH
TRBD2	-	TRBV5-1	ASSYTPGLADYEQY
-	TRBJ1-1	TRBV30	AWRVPGGGTEAF
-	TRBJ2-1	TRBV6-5	ASKWSNNEQF
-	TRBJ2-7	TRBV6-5	ASSHFGQPIYEQY
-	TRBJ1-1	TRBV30	AWRAGTEAF
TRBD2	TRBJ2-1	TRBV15	ATSRDDPGLAGGGNEQF
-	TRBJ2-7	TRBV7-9	SSSLKTRFAVYEQY
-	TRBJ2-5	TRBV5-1	ASSLRGLSQQETQY
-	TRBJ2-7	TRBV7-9	ASSYSVDEQY
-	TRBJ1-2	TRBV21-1	ASSKRQGANYGYT
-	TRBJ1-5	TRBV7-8	ASSLADGVKGQH
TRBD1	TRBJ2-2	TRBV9	ASSARGQGNTGELL
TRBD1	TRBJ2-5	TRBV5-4	ASSLVSGTGQETQY
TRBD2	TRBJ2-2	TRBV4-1	ASSRSGRTNTGELF
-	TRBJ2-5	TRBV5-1	ASSYTTDQETQY
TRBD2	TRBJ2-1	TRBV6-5	ASSTSGDNEQF
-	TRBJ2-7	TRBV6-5	ASWSRSPYEQY
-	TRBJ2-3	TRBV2	ASSGGTDGDTQY
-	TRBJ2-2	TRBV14	ASSQGRTGELF
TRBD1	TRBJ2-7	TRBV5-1	ASSTGTGAYEQY
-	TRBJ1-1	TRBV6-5	ASSYNRNTEAF
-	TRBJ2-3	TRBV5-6	ASSAGAMDTQY
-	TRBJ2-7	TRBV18	ASSQASGAYEQY
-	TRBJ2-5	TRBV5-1	ASSLYGGYGLQETQY
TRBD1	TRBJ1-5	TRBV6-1	ASSSQGVGNQPQH
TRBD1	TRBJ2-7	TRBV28	ASSSPGTGGIYEQY
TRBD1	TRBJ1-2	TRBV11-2	ASSPTGLDGYT
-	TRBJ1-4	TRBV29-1	SVGGQTNEKLF
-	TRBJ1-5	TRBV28	ASRPSSGQPQH
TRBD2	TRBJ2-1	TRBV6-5	ASSQREDYNEQF
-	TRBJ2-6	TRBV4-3	ASSQDPPGRTSNSGANVLT
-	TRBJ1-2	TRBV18	ASSRAGTPNGLDGYT
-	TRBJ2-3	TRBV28	ASSSVSSGSTDTQY
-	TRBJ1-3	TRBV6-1	ASTPLVRPGNTIY
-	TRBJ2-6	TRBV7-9	ASKSSRSGANVLT
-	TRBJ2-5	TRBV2	ASSDGGPSGETQY
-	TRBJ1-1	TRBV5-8	ASSLIELTGNTEAF
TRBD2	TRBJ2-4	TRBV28	ASRTSGSYIQY
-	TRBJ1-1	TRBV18	ASSPGAEAF
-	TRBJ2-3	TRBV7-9	ASSLESVLGADTQY
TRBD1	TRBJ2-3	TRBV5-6	ASSLRDSNY
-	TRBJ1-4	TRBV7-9	ASSLDGRGGEKLF
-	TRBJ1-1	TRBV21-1	ASSVVGLNTEAF
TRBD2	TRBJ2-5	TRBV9	ASSVGGGGRETQY
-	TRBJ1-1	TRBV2	ASSEALPVTEAF
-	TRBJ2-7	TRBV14	ASSQTGRATYEQY
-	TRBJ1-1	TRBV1	TSSLLTGGGTEAF
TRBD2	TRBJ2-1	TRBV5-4	ASSLGPGLAGGPEQF